The T cell receptor (beta chain) described here comes from a study of blood T cell repertoires in COVID-19. Study-level information: Samples taken during acute and convalescent COVID-19 were collected in the United States, Italy and Spain. From T cells, B-cell-depleted T cells, or PBMCs came the material, which was cDNA or gDNA.

Generated by immunoSEQ multiplex PCR, the TCRdb table keeps only in-frame clones and is missing some. The sample contains some 670,000 clones, about 87% of which appear only once. Looked up from germline, CDR1 is SGDLS and CDR2 is YYNGEE. The CDR3 is 15 amino acids. V was cut by 4 bases and J by 7 bases, with 21 bases left in between. The sequence came from a woman in her late teens or twenties with acute or convalescent COVID-19. Sequencing used peripheral blood. V and J are TRBV9 and TRBJ2-7, with D possibly matching TRBD2 (6 bases). The CDR3 DNA reads as TGTGCCAGCAGCCCTACGGGACTCCCACCTGAGGAGCAGTACTTC. Its translation: CASSPTGLPPEEQYF.